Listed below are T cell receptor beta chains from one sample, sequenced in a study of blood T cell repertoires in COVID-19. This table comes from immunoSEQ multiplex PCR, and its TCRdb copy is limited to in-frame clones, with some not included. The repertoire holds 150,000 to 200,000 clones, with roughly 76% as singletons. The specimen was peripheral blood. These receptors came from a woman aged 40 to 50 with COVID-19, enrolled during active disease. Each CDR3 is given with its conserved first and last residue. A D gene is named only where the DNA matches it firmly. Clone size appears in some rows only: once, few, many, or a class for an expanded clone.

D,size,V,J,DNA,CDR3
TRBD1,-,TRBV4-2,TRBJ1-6,TGTGCCAGCAGCCCGGGACAGGGGGTAGGGTCCTATAATTCACCCCTCCACTTT,CASSPGQGVGSYNSPLHF
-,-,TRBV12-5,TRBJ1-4,TGTGCTAGTAGCGGGGGGAGTGAAAAACTGTTTTTT,CASSGGSEKLFF
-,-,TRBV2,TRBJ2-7,TGTGCCAGCAGTGTGGACAGATACGAGCAGTACTTC,CASSVDRYEQYF
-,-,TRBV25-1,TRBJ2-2,TGTGCCAGCAGTGCTAATACAGGGTATTTCGGGGAGCTGTTTTTT,CASSANTGYFGELFF
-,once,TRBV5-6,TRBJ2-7,TGTGCCAGCAGTTCTTCTCCGGGACACCGGGTCCAGCAGTACTTC,CASSSSPGHRVQQYF
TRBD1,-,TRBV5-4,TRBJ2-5,TGTGCCAGCAGCTGGACAGGGGGCCAAGAGACCCAGTACTTC,CASSWTGGQETQYF
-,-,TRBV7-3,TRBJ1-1,TGTGCCAGCAGCCGCGGGGGGACTGAAGCTTTCTTT,CASSRGGTEAFF
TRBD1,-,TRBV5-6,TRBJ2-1,TGTGCCAGCAGCTGGACAGGTAATGAGCAGTTCTTC,CASSWTGNEQFF
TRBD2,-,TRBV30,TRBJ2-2,TGTGCCTGGAGCGGGCTAGCGGGGTGGAACACCGGGGAGCTGTTTTTT,CAWSGLAGWNTGELFF
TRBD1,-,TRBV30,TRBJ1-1,TGTGCCTGGAGTGGGACAGGGCGGGATGAAGCTTTCTTT,CAWSGTGRDEAFF
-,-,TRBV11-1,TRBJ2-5,TGTGCCAGCAGCTTAGCCGGAGAGACCCAGTACTTC,CASSLAGETQYF
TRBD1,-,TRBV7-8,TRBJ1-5,TGTGCCAGCAGCTTAATGGGACAGAGAAATCAGCCCCAGCATTTT,CASSLMGQRNQPQHF
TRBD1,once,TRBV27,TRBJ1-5,TGTGCCAGCAGGAGACAGGGGGGTCAGCCCCAGCATTTT,CASRRQGGQPQHF
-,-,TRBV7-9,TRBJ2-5,TGTGCCAGCAGCCGAAAACTCACGACTGGCGGGGAGACCCAGTACTTC,CASSRKLTTGGETQYF
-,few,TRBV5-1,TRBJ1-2,TGCGCCAGCAGCTTTTCCGCAGCTAACTATGGCTACACCTTC,CASSFSAANYGYTF
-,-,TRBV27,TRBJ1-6,-,CASSSSGHVNSPLHF